These 8 T cell receptor beta chains originate from one sample sequenced in a study of post-analysis software for immune sequencing data. No antigen is known for these receptors. Unique molecular identifiers were present in the TCR beta cDNA libraries. MiXCR, run by TCRdb on the PCR reads, gives a single entry per CDR3 protein. This table has hundreds of thousands of distinct CDR3 sequences, roughly three fifths appearing once. The study's findings and limits: The five TRBV segments detected at higher frequency in patients than in controls included TRBV5-6, TRBV5-1 and TRBV20-1.

Sequences were obtained from blood. All receptors come from a girl aged 2-10 years with multiple sclerosis.

This rearrangement joins TRBV9 to TRBJ1-2, with TRBD1 matching 8 bases. The CDR3 spans 14 residues. Germline loops: CDR1 SGDLS, CDR2 YYNGEE. V lost 4 bases to trimming and J lost 3 bases; unmatched junction nucleotides: 5. The CDR3 here is CASSPEGQDYGYTF. The CDR3 nucleotides are TGTGCCAGCAGCCCCGAGGGACAGGACTATGGCTACACCTTC.

Concerning this clonotype itself: At one end the junction does not follow the germline gene, possibly because of a read error. The chain joins TRBV12-3 or TRBV12-4 to TRBJ2-3, with 9 bases lining up with TRBD2. The length of the CDR3 is 16 residues. This chain's CDR3 is CASRTGLALDTDAQYF. In nucleotides, the CDR3 is TGTGCCAGCAGGACGGGACTAGCCCTTGACACAGATGCGCAGTATTTT.

CDR3 sequence: CASSHGGGLANTDTQYF. DNA of the CDR3: TGTGCCAGCAGCCATGGCGGGGGACTGGCCAACACAGATACGCAGTATTTT. The chain carries TRBV3-1 and TRBJ2-3, with TRBD2 matching over 7 bases. The CDR3 contains 17 residues. J was trimmed by 2 bases and V by 3 bases; bases with no gene match: 11. CDR1 LGHDT and CDR2 YNNKEL come from the germline V gene (reference sequence).

V and J are TRBV6-2 or TRBV6-3 and TRBJ1-4; tentative D call: TRBD1 (6 bases). V dropped 3 bases and J dropped 0 bases, with 17 bases sitting between them. The length of the CDR3 is 18 residues. Germline V CDR1 and CDR2: MNHEY, SVGEGT. In DNA form, the CDR3 reads TGTGCCAGCAGTTATCAAACAGGGACCGCGACAACTAATGAAAAACTGTTTTTT. Protein product: CASSYQTGTATTNEKLFF.

This clonotype showed up just a few times. Written as DNA, the CDR3 is TGCGCCAGCAGCTTCAGGATAAACTATGGCTACACCTTC. Protein product: CASSFRINYGYTF. V is TRBV5-1 and J is TRBJ1-2; D not resolved. V lost 2 bases, J lost 2 bases, and 7 bases lay in between. Germline loops: CDR1 SGHRS, CDR2 YFSETQ. This CDR3 spans 13 amino acids. Variable domain in full (rest from reference TRBV5-1 and TRBJ1-2): KAGVTQTPRYLIKTRGQQVTLSCSPISGHRSVSWYQQTPGQGLQFLFEYFSETQRNKGNFPGRFSGRQFSNSRSEMNVSTLELGDSALYLCASSFRINYGYTFGSGTRLTVV.

V and J are TRBV6-5 and TRBJ2-1, with D perhaps assigned TRBD1 or TRBD2 (5 bases each). Germline loops: CDR1 MNHEY, CDR2 SVGAGI. Trimming removed 2 bases at V and 6 bases at J, with 23 bases between. The CDR3 totals 18 residues. CDR3: CASSYPSLSGPQSNEQFF. As DNA, the CDR3 is TGTGCCAGCAGTTACCCCTCTTTATCGGGACCCCAGTCCAATGAGCAGTTCTTC.

The J gene is TRBJ2-3, the V gene TRBV29-1; TRBD2 aligns across 8 bases. The CDR3 sequence is 16 residues long. The germline gives CDR1 SQVTM, CDR2 ANQGSEA. The V segment lost 6 bases and the J segment 3 bases; nucleotides outside the gene matches: 14. As DNA, the CDR3 is TGCAGCGTGAGGGGTGGATCGGGAGGGCTAACAGATACGCAGTATTTT. Protein: CSVRGGSGGLTDTQYF.

This clonotype has a count of ten or more. This sequence joins TRBV12-3 or TRBV12-4 and TRBJ2-7, with TRBD2 identical over 10 bases. V lost 5 bases to trimming and J lost 4 bases; unmatched junction nucleotides: 5. This CDR3 spans 14 amino acids. The CDR3 spells CASSPGLATYEQYF. The CDR3 DNA reads TGTGCCAGCAGTCCGGGACTAGCGACGTACGAGCAGTACTTC.